Each of the 2 T cell receptor beta chains below was sequenced from the same sample in a study of vaccination and CD4 T cells after COVID-19. Cultured CD4+ T cell DNA underwent sequencing with the Oncomine TCR Beta short-read assay. TCRdb reprocessed the PCR reads with MiXCR, giving one entry per CDR3 protein. Of fewer than 20,000 distinct CDR3 sequences in the sample, approximately 70% are singletons; the top ten hold less than 7%. These TCRs are of unknown antigen specificity. Treatment denoted: roughly 11-day PBMC culture with coronavirus spike peptide pools or control peptides (ViraFEST assay). The source material was CD4+ T cells from blood, cultured in vitro. These receptors were taken from a human donor who had recovered from COVID-19.

The chain's CDR3 is CASSFRGPLYEQYF. The CDR3 DNA reads TGTGCCAGCAGTTTCCGGGGGCCCTTGTACGAGCAGTACTTC. V gene TRBV28 combines with J gene TRBJ2-7; D tentatively fits TRBD1 or TRBD2 (6 bases each). This CDR3 comprises 14 residues. Trimming took 3 bases from V and 4 from J, leaving 13 bases between them. CDR1 and CDR2 from the germline V gene are MDHEN and SYDVKM.

The J gene is TRBJ2-1, the V gene TRBV30; D not resolved. Per germline, CDR1 GTSNPN and CDR2 SVGIG (reference sequence). Trimming pared 0 bases from V and 11 bases from J, leaving 14 bases between. There are 13 residues in the CDR3. The CDR3 bases are TGTGCCTGGAGTGTACTGAGGCAGCTACAGCAGTTCTTC. Its translation is CAWSVLRQLQQFF.